This T cell receptor beta chain was captured by sequencing in a study of cytomegalovirus exposure and HLA in healthy donors. The V gene's germline CDR1 is MDHEN and CDR2 SYDVKM. CDR3 size: 16 residues. Trimming pared 5 bases from V and 1 base from J, leaving 18 bases between. PCR was performed using 60 Vbeta and 13 Jbeta primers. Only in-frame clones appear in the TCRdb table, and some are missing; sequencing was by immunoSEQ multiplex PCR. Of around 91,000 clones listed, approximately 78% are singletons. This TCR was recovered from a male donor in good health and CMV-seropositive. Sequenced sample: PBMCs. This chain uses TRBV28 with TRBJ2-7, with D perhaps TRBD2 (6 bases). CDR3 coding DNA: TGTGCCAGCAGTCCTACCGGGGGAGGTCGTTCCTACGAGCAGTACTTC. It codes for CASSPTGGGRSYEQYF.